The sample holds many counts of the clone carrying this T cell receptor (beta chain). The antigen is not known. These data belong to a study of response to subunit inactivated influenza vaccine. Study-wide results and limits: Authors suggested each seasonal flu vaccination may recruit only limited numbers of new T cells.

One entry per CDR3 protein results from TCRdb running MiXCR on the RT-PCR reads. The repertoire includes more than 450,000 distinct CDR3 sequences, about 10% of them detected once, and roughly a tenth sits in the top ten. Germline loops: CDR1 SGHRS, CDR2 YFSETQ. This CDR3 has 14 residues. The V end lost 0 bases, the J end lost 3 bases, and 9 bases lay between the germline ends. The rearrangement joins TRBV5-1 to TRBJ1-1; D perhaps matches TRBD1 (6 bases). This receptor was obtained from a man in his fifties who received an inactivated influenza vaccine. This specimen was PBMCs from blood, taken on the day of vaccination. The CDR3, as DNA: TGCGCCAGCAGCTTGGCCAGGGGTGACACTGAAGCTTTCTTT. Its translation: CASSLARGDTEAFF.